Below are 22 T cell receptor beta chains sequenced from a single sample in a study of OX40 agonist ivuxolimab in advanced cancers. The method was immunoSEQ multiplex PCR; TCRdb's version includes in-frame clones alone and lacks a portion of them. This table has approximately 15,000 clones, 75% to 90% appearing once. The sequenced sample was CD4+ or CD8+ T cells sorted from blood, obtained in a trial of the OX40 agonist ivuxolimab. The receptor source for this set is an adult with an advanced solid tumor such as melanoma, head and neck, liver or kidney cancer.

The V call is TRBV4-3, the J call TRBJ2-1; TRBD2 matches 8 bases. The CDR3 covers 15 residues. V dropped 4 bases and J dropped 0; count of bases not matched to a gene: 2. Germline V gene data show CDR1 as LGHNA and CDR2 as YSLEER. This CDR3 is CASSPSGFSYNEQFF. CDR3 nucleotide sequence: TGCGCCAGCAGCCCTAGCGGGTTCTCCTACAATGAGCAGTTCTTC.

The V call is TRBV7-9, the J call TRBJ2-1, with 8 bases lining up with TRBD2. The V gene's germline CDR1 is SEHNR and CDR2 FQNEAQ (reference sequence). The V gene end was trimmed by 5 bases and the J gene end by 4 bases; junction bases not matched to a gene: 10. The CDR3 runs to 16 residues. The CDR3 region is CASSTRTSRKYNEQFF. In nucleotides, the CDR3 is TGTGCCAGCAGCACACGGACTAGCCGAAAATACAATGAGCAGTTCTTC. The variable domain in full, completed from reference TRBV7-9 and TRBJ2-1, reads DTGVSQNPRHKITKRGQNVTFRCDPISEHNRLYWYRQTLGQGPEFLTYFQNEAQLEKSRLLSDRFSAERPKGSFSTLEIQRTEQGDSAMYLCASSTRTSRKYNEQFFGPGTRLTVL.

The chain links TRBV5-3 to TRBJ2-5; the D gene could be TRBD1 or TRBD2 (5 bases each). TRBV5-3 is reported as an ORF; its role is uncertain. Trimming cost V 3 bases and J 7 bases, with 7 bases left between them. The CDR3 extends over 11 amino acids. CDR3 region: CARSSGGTQYF. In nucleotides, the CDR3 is TGTGCCAGAAGCTCTGGGGGGACCCAGTACTTC.

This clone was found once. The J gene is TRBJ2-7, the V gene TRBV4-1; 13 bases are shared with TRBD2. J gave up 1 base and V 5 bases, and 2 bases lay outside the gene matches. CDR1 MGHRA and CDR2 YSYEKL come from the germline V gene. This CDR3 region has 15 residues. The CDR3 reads CASSETSGGSYEQYF. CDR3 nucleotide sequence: TGCGCCAGCAGCGAGACTAGCGGGGGGTCCTACGAGCAGTACTTC.

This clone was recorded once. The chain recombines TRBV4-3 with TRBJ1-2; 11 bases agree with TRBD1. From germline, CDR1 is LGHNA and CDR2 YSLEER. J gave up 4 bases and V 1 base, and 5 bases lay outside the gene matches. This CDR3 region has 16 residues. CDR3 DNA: TGCGCCAGCAGCCAAGTCGGGACAGGGGGGATCTATGGCTACACCTTC. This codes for CASSQVGTGGIYGYTF.

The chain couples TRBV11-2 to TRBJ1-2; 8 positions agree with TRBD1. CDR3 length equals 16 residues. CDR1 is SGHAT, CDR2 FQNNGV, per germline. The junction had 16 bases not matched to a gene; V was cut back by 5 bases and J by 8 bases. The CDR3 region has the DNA TGTGCCAGCAGCGGATACCTCCGACAGGGGCGCATAGGCTACACCTTC. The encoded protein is CASSGYLRQGRIGYTF.

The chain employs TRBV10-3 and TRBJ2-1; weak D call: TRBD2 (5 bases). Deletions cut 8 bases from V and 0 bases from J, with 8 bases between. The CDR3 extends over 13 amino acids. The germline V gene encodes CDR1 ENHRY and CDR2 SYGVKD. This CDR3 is CAILSGSYNEQFF. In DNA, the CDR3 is TGTGCCATCCTCAGCGGCTCCTACAATGAGCAGTTCTTC.

CDR3 residues: CASSLQFVDRAGGYTF. CDR3 DNA: TGTGCCAGCAGCTTACAATTCGTCGACAGGGCGGGTGGCTACACCTTC. V usage is TRBV7-2 and J usage is TRBJ1-2, with 7 bases fitting TRBD1. Germline CDR1 SGHTA, CDR2 FQGNSA. Trimming at V came to 2 bases and at J to 7 bases, leaving 13 bases not matched to a gene. The CDR3 length is 16 residues. The whole variable domain, filled in from reference TRBV7-2 and TRBJ1-2, reads GAGVSQSPSNKVTEKGKDVELRCDPISGHTALYWYRQSLGQGLEFLIYFQGNSAPDKSGLPSDRFSAERTGGSVSTLTIQRTQQEDSAVYLCASSLQFVDRAGGYTFGSGTRLTVV.

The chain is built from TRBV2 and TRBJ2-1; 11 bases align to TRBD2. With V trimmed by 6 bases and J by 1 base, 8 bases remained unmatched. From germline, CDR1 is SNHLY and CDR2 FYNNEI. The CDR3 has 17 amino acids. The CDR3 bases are TGTGCCAGCAGGGACCCTAGCGGGAGGACGTCCTACAATGAGCAGTTCTTC. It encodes CASRDPSGRTSYNEQFF.

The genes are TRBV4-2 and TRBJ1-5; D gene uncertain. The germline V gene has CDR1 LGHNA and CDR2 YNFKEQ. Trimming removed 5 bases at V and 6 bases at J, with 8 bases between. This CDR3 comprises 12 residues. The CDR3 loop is CASSLVGQPQHF. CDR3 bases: TGTGCCAGCAGCTTGGTAGGTCAGCCCCAGCATTTT.

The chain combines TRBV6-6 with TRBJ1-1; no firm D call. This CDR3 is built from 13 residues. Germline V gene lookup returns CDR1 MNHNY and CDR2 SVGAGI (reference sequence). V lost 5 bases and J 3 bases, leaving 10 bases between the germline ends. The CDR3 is CASSNHWYTEAFF. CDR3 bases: TGTGCCAGCAGTAACCACTGGTACACTGAAGCTTTCTTT.

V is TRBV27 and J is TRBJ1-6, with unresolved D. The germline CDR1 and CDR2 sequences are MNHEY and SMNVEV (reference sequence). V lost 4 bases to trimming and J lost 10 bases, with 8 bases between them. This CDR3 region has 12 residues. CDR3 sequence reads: CASSSPGSPLHF. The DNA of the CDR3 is TGTGCCAGCAGTTCCCCGGGGTCACCCCTCCACTTT.

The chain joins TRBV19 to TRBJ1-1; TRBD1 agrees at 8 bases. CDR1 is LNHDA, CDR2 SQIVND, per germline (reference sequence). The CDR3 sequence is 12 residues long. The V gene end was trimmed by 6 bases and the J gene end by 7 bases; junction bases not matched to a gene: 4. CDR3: CASRDREYEAFF. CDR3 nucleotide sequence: TGTGCCAGTAGGGACAGGGAATATGAAGCTTTCTTT.

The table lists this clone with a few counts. CDR3 residues: CASSTFSGLSYNEQFF. The CDR3 nucleotides are TGTGCCAGTAGTACCTTTAGCGGCCTCTCCTACAATGAGCAGTTCTTC. The rearrangement joins TRBV19 to TRBJ2-1; weak D call: TRBD2 (6 bases). The ends were cut back, 4 bases at V and 0 bases at J, with 13 bases in the middle. The length of the CDR3 is 16 residues. The germline V gene has CDR1 LNHDA and CDR2 SQIVND (reference sequence).

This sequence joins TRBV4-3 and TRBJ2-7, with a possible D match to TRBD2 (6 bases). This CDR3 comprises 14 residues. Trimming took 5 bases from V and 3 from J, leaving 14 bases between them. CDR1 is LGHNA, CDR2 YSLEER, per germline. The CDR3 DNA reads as TGCGCCAGCAGCAAGGTTGCGGGAAACTACGAGCAGTACTTC. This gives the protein CASSKVAGNYEQYF.

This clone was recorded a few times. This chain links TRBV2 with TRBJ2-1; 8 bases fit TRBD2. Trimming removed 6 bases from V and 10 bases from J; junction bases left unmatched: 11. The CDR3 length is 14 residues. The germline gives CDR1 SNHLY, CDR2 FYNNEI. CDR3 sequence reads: CASRGQRGRGEQFF. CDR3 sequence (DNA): TGTGCCAGCAGGGGGCAGCGGGGGAGGGGCGAGCAGTTCTTC.

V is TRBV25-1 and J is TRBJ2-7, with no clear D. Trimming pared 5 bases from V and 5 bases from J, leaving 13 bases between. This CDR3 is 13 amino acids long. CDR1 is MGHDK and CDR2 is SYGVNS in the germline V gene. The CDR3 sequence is CASSQAGSNEQYF. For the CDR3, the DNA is TGTGCCAGCAGTCAGGCAGGAAGCAACGAGCAGTACTTC.

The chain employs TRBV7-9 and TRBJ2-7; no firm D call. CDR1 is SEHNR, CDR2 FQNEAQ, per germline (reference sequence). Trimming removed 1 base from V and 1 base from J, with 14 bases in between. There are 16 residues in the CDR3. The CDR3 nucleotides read TGTGCCAGCAGCTTAGGTTCCACTCGAATATCCTACGAGCAGTACTTC. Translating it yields CASSLGSTRISYEQYF. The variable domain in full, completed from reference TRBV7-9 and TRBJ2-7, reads DTGVSQNPRHKITKRGQNVTFRCDPISEHNRLYWYRQTLGQGPEFLTYFQNEAQLEKSRLLSDRFSAERPKGSFSTLEIQRTEQGDSAMYLCASSLGSTRISYEQYFGPGTRLTVT.

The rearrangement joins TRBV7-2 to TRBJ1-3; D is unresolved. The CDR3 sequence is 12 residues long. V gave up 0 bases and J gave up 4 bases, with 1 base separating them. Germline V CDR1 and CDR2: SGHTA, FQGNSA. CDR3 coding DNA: TGTGCCAGCAGCTTAGCCGGAAACACCATATATTTT. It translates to CASSLAGNTIYF.

The CDR3 sequence: CASSQGVGSSYNEQFF. CDR3 DNA sequence: TGCGCCAGCAGCCAAGGGGTGGGGAGCTCCTACAATGAGCAGTTCTTC. J is TRBJ2-1 and V is TRBV4-1; weak D call: TRBD2 (5 bases). This CDR3 comprises 16 residues. The germline V gene encodes CDR1 MGHRA and CDR2 YSYEKL. The V end lost 1 base, the J end lost 0 bases, and 10 bases lay between the germline ends.

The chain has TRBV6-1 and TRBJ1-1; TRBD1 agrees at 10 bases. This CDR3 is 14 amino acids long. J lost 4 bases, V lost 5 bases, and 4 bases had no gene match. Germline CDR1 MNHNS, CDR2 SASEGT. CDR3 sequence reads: CASSLRTGGTEAFF. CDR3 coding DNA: TGTGCCAGCAGTCTTAGGACAGGGGGCACTGAAGCTTTCTTT.

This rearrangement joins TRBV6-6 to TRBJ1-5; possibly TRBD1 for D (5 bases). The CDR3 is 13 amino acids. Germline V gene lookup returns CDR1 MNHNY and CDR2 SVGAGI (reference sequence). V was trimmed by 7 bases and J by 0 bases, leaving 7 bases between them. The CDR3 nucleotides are TGTGCCAGCACAGGGAATAGCAATCAGCCCCAGCATTTT. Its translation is CASTGNSNQPQHF.